These 10 T cell receptor beta chains came from one sample sequenced in a study of beta chain features in type 1 diabetes. The study's findings and limits: TCRB CDR3 length was moderately but significantly reduced in all four CD4+ subsets of Type 1 diabetes patients.

All of the isolated RNA was reverse transcribed, so expressed TCRB transcripts were sequenced. The method was immunoSEQ multiplex PCR; TCRdb's version includes in-frame clones alone and lacks a portion of them. The table records 200,000 to 300,000 clones, approximately 14% of them present only once. The antigens of these receptors remain unknown. Sequencing was done on a sample of naive CD4+ T cells from blood. All receptors come from a man aged 30-40 years with type 1 diabetes.

V gene TRBV18 combines with J gene TRBJ2-7; D is perhaps TRBD1 (5 bases). Germline V gives CDR1 KGHSH, CDR2 LQKENI. The CDR3 sequence is 12 residues long. V gave up 4 bases and J gave up 7 bases, with 11 bases separating them. The CDR3 protein is CASSQGSWEQYF. In nucleotides, the CDR3 is TGTGCCAGCTCACAGGGGTCTTGGGAGCAGTACTTC. Looking up the rest from reference TRBV18 and TRBJ2-7 gives the full variable domain: NAGVMQNPRHLVRRRGQEARLRCSPMKGHSHVYWYRQLPEEGLKFMVYLQKENIIDESGMPKERFSAEFPKEGPSILRIQQVVRGDSAAYFCASSQGSWEQYFGPGTRLTVT.

This clone has just a few counts. V is TRBV30 and J is TRBJ2-5; 7 bases line up with TRBD1. Germline V CDR1 and CDR2: GTSNPN, SVGIG (reference sequence). J lost 5 bases, V lost 4 bases, and 4 bases had no gene match. CDR3 length: 12 amino acids. The CDR3 coding sequence is TGTGCCTGGACAGGGGGAAGTGAGACCCAGTACTTC. This translates into CAWTGGSETQYF.

This clone has just a few counts. The chain couples TRBV7-2 to TRBJ2-7, with 12 bases fitting TRBD2. Trimming at V came to 5 bases and at J to 4 bases, leaving 6 bases not matched to a gene. This CDR3 is 15 amino acids long. CDR1 is SGHTA, CDR2 FQGNSA, per germline. The CDR3 sequence is CASSPRLAGAYEQYF. The CDR3 region has the DNA TGTGCCAGCAGCCCGCGACTAGCGGGAGCGTACGAGCAGTACTTC.

V gene TRBV2 combines with J gene TRBJ1-5; 7 bases agree with TRBD1. The CDR3 length is 13 residues. V was clipped by 6 bases and J by 5 bases; unmatched bases: 4. Per the germline V gene, CDR1 is SNHLY and CDR2 is FYNNEI. The CDR3 DNA reads TGTGCCAGCAGACCCGACAGGGATCAGCCCCAGCATTTT. This codes for CASRPDRDQPQHF.

The rearrangement links TRBV7-6 to TRBJ2-6; 7 bases align to TRBD1. CDR1 is SGHVS, CDR2 FNYEAQ, per germline. The length of the CDR3 is 18 residues. Trimming at V came to 1 base and at J to 2 bases, leaving 8 bases not matched to a gene. CDR3 protein: CASSLEGTAVPGANVLTF. CDR3 nucleotides: TGTGCCAGCAGCTTAGAGGGGACAGCCGTCCCTGGGGCCAACGTCCTGACTTTC.

This clone was observed a few times. The chain uses TRBV4-1 and TRBJ2-3; the match to TRBD1 covers 7 bases. J gave up 2 bases and V 1 base, and 6 bases lay outside the gene matches. Per the germline V gene, CDR1 is MGHRA and CDR2 is YSYEKL. The length of the CDR3 is 16 residues. CDR3 coding DNA: TGCGCCAGCAGCCAAGTCGTAACAGGGGTCACAGATACGCAGTATTTT. It encodes CASSQVVTGVTDTQYF.

This clone was detected once. The CDR3 protein is CASSIMGGGGNTEAFF. As DNA, the CDR3 is TGTGCCAGTAGTATCATGGGCGGAGGAGGCAACACTGAAGCTTTCTTT. The rearrangement uses TRBV19 and TRBJ1-1; D call uncertain. The ends were cut back, 3 bases at V and 2 bases at J, with 16 bases in the middle. The CDR3 has 16 amino acids. CDR1 and CDR2 from the germline V gene are LNHDA and SQIVND (reference sequence).

The genes are TRBV7-6 and TRBJ2-7; TRBD2 is a possible D gene (6 bases). Germline V gene lookup returns CDR1 SGHVS and CDR2 FNYEAQ. V was shortened by 2 bases and J by 7 bases, with 15 bases between the two germline ends. This CDR3 has 14 amino acids. The CDR3 is CASSLRVGAGEQYF. The CDR3 nucleotides are TGTGCCAGCAGCTTAAGGGTGGGCGCGGGGGAGCAGTACTTC.

This sequence joins TRBV19 and TRBJ2-4; TRBD1 matches at 8 bases. The CDR3 extends over 15 amino acids. Germline assignment: CDR1 LNHDA and CDR2 SQIVND (reference sequence). Trimming took 7 bases from V and 3 from J; bases not matched to a gene: 8. CDR3 amino acids: CASKSVGTGKNIQYF. CDR3 coding DNA: TGTGCCAGTAAATCGGTTGGGACAGGCAAAAACATTCAGTACTTC. Supplemented by reference TRBV19 and TRBJ2-4, the full variable domain reads DGGITQSPKYLFRKEGQNVTLSCEQNLNHDAMYWYRQDPGQGLRLIYYSQIVNDFQKGDIAEGYSVSREKKESFPLTVTSAQKNPTAFYLCASKSVGTGKNIQYFGAGTRLSVL.

V gene TRBV11-2 combines with J gene TRBJ2-7; D is perhaps TRBD2 (7 bases). The length of the CDR3 is 16 residues. V lost 5 bases, J lost 3 bases, and 20 bases lay in between. The V gene's germline CDR1 is SGHAT and CDR2 FQNNGV. Here the CDR3 DNA reads TGTGCCAGCAGCACCCAAGGGGGGGCAATAGTCTACGAGCAGTACTTC. Its protein product is CASSTQGGAIVYEQYF.